One and the same sample provided the 31 T cell receptor beta chains below, sequenced in a study of early T cells in non-severe SARS-CoV-2 infection (dated by TCRdb to the early 2020s). Library generation was performed with 5' RACE. Sequencing relied on a NextSeq 500. TCRdb reanalyzed the raw reads on its own, using fastp at Q25 for trimming and MiXCR for clone calling, and kept in-frame beta chains. Every entry covers one CDR3 protein and lists the most common genes and DNA from its rows. Present in this sample are fewer than 35,000 distinct CDR3 sequences, approximately 5% of which were seen just once. Roughly 13% of the sample lies in the top ten. The sample was whole blood. The receptors shown here come from an adult who was a healthcare worker with PCR-confirmed SARS-CoV-2 infection or an uninfected control (not recorded which).

This clonotype showed up many times. The chain joins TRBV5-1 to TRBJ2-2, with D maybe TRBD1 (6 bases). Looked up from germline, CDR1 is SGHRS and CDR2 is YFSETQ. The length of the CDR3 is 15 residues. V lost 4 bases and J 6 bases, leaving 16 bases between the germline ends. The CDR3 is CASSRSTGTPGELFF. CDR3 coding DNA: TGCGCCAGCAGCCGATCGACAGGAACACCCGGGGAGCTGTTTTTT.

This clonotype was recorded many times. V and J are TRBV5-1 and TRBJ2-1, with 9 nucleotides matching TRBD1. This CDR3 spans 16 amino acids. In germline, CDR1 is SGHRS, CDR2 YFSETQ. After removal of 3 bases from V and 5 bases from J, the junction contained 9 bases not matched to a gene. CDR3 in amino acids: CASSWAPGQGNNEQFF. The CDR3 DNA sequence: TGCGCCAGCAGCTGGGCTCCAGGACAGGGGAACAATGAGCAGTTCTTC.

This clonotype was counted ten times or more. This chain links TRBV12-3 or TRBV12-4 with TRBJ1-3, with a possible D match to TRBD1 (6 bases). This CDR3 has 16 amino acids. V shed 4 bases and J shed 2 bases, with 15 bases lying between them. DNA of the CDR3: TGTGCCAGCAGTTCTCAGGGGAGGTCGACTGGAAACACCATATATTTT. Its translation: CASSSQGRSTGNTIYF.

There are many counts of this clonotype. The gene calls are TRBV25-1 and TRBJ1-2; no definite D call. Germline V gene lookup returns CDR1 MGHDK and CDR2 SYGVNS. Deletions cut 6 bases from V and 8 bases from J, with 19 bases between. The CDR3 has 14 residues. The CDR3 protein is CASSEGRWLWGYTF. The CDR3 bases are TGTGCCAGCAGCGAAGGAAGGTGGCTATGGGGCTACACCTTC.

This clonotype was seen at least ten times. The chain links TRBV5-4 to TRBJ2-2; D is unresolved. The V end lost 2 bases, the J end lost 2 bases, and 13 bases lay between the germline ends. Germline V gene data show CDR1 as SGHNT and CDR2 as YYREEE (reference sequence). CDR3 size: 16 residues. The CDR3 loop reads CASSFRTATNTGELFF. CDR3 coding DNA: TGTGCCAGCAGCTTTCGAACCGCCACTAACACCGGGGAGCTGTTTTTT. The full variable domain, rest sourced from reference TRBV5-4 and TRBJ2-2, is ETGVTQSPTHLIKTRGQQVTLRCSSQSGHNTVSWYQQALGQGPQFIFQYYREEENGRGNFPPRFSGLQFPNYSSELNVNALELDDSALYLCASSFRTATNTGELFFGEGSRLTVL.

This clonotype appeared many times. The chain links TRBV11-2 to TRBJ1-6; unclear D gene. CDR3 length equals 13 residues. Germline CDR1 reads SGHAT; CDR2 reads FQNNGV. With 1 base removed from V and 13 bases from J, the gap between germline ends came to 11 bases. CDR3 loop: CASSLASPGPLHF. The CDR3 nucleotides read TGTGCCAGCAGCTTAGCTTCGCCCGGGCCCCTCCACTTT.

This clonotype has a count of ten or more. DNA of the CDR3: TGTGCCAGCAGTCCGATCCCGTATAGCAATCAGCCCCAGCATTTT. Its translation: CASSPIPYSNQPQHF. The chain uses TRBV12-3 or TRBV12-4 and TRBJ1-5; D is unresolved. V lost 5 bases and J 0 bases, leaving 11 bases between the germline ends. The CDR3 contains 15 residues.

In its sample, this clonotype was seen many times. The chain has TRBV20-1 and TRBJ1-1; tentative D call: TRBD1 (5 bases). The CDR3 runs 13 residues. The V end lost 3 bases, the J end lost 4 bases, and 12 bases lay between the germline ends. Germline assignment: CDR1 DFQATT and CDR2 SNEGSKA (reference sequence). The CDR3 reads CSARIGGGTEAFF. The DNA of the CDR3 is TGCAGTGCTAGGATCGGCGGGGGCACTGAAGCTTTCTTT.

In its sample, this clonotype was seen a few times. The chain uses TRBV3-1 and TRBJ2-1, with D possibly being TRBD1 (6 bases). With 1 base removed from V and 7 bases from J, the gap between germline ends came to 14 bases. The CDR3 sequence is 15 residues long. Per the germline V gene, CDR1 is LGHDT and CDR2 is YNNKEL (reference sequence). CDR3 region: CASSQGGGSRNEQFF. The CDR3 bases are TGTGCCAGCAGCCAAGGAGGGGGAAGTAGGAATGAGCAGTTCTTC.

This clonotype was seen at least ten times. CDR3 in amino acids: CASSVADGARYEQYF. The DNA for the CDR3 is TGTGCCAGCAGCGTAGCAGATGGGGCACGGTACGAGCAGTACTTC. V usage is TRBV9 and J usage is TRBJ2-7; maybe TRBD1 (5 bases). The V and J ends lost 0 bases and 4 bases respectively, with 14 bases between them. Germline assignment: CDR1 SGDLS and CDR2 YYNGEE. CDR3 size: 15 residues.

This clonotype was seen many times. The J gene is TRBJ1-5, the V gene TRBV16; the D is unclear. Trimming pared 2 bases from V and 7 bases from J, leaving 3 bases between. The CDR3 runs to 11 residues. Germline V gene lookup returns CDR1 KGHSY and CDR2 FQNENV. Here the CDR3 reads CASSQGQPQHF. The DNA for the CDR3 is TGTGCCAGCAGCCAAGGGCAGCCCCAGCATTTT.

This clonotype was seen repeatedly, ten times or more. J is TRBJ1-1 and V is TRBV11-3, with 8 bases matching TRBD1. Germline V gives CDR1 SGHNT, CDR2 YENEEA. This CDR3 has 17 amino acids. The J segment lost 2 bases and the V segment lost 1 base, leaving 9 bases of the junction unmatched. The CDR3 DNA is TGTGCCAGCAGCTTAGGCAAACCGGGACAGGCCAACACTGAAGCTTTCTTT. Translating it yields CASSLGKPGQANTEAFF.

This clonotype was observed a handful of times. The rearrangement uses TRBV11-2 and TRBJ1-1; D unresolved. In germline, CDR1 is SGHAT, CDR2 FQNNGV. This CDR3 has 15 residues. V lost 0 bases and J 4 bases, leaving 12 bases between the germline ends. The CDR3 DNA is TGTGCCAGCAGCTTAGATAGGTCGGCAGTCACTGAAGCTTTCTTT. This translates into CASSLDRSAVTEAFF.

This chain uses TRBV7-9 with TRBJ1-1; possible D gene TRBD1, 6 bases. CDR3 length equals 15 residues. Germline CDR1 is SEHNR and CDR2 is FQNEAQ (reference sequence). Trimming removed 5 bases from V and 10 bases from J, with 23 bases in between. This chain's CDR3 is CASSLAGTPQSGAFF. CDR3 DNA sequence: TGTGCCAGCAGCCTCGCCGGGACACCACAGAGCGGAGCTTTCTTT.

This sequence joins TRBV10-2 and TRBJ2-5; 12 bases agree with TRBD2. With V trimmed by 5 bases and J by 13 bases, 11 bases remained unmatched. The CDR3 contains 14 residues. Germline values: CDR1 WSHSY, CDR2 SAAADI. The CDR3: CASSSTSGGPPGYF. In DNA form, the CDR3 reads TGCGCCAGCAGTTCGACTAGCGGGGGTCCTCCAGGGTACTTC.

The V and J genes are TRBV18 and TRBJ2-1, with TRBD2 identical over 8 bases. The V and J ends lost 2 bases and 5 bases, in that order; junction bases with no gene match: 2. Germline V gene lookup returns CDR1 KGHSH and CDR2 LQKENI. CDR3 size: 14 residues. The CDR3 protein is CASSPWRGDNEQFF. Here the CDR3 DNA reads TGTGCCAGCTCACCATGGCGGGGGGACAATGAGCAGTTCTTC.

In this sample, this clonotype turned up many times. The J gene is TRBJ1-6, the V gene TRBV5-4; a weak D match, TRBD1 (5 bases). From germline, CDR1 is SGHNT and CDR2 YYREEE (reference sequence). Between the trimmed V and J ends, which lost 1 base and 12 bases, there was a span of 11 bases. The CDR3 spans 13 residues. CDR3 bases: TGTGCCAGCAGCTTGTACGCAGGGCAACCCCTCCACTTT. Translation: CASSLYAGQPLHF. Looking up the rest from reference TRBV5-4 and TRBJ1-6 gives the full variable domain: ETGVTQSPTHLIKTRGQQVTLRCSSQSGHNTVSWYQQALGQGPQFIFQYYREEENGRGNFPPRFSGLQFPNYSSELNVNALELDDSALYLCASSLYAGQPLHFGNGTRLTVT.

This clonotype has at least ten counts. The CDR3 protein is CAWTQDLYYEQYF. The CDR3 nucleotides are TGTGCCTGGACCCAGGACCTCTATTACGAGCAGTACTTC. The chain combines TRBV30 with TRBJ2-7; no clear D gene. The CDR3 totals 13 residues. Looked up from germline, CDR1 is GTSNPN and CDR2 is SVGIG (reference sequence). The germline V and J ends were trimmed by 4 bases and 4 bases, with 14 bases remaining between them. Full variable domain (missing parts from reference TRBV30 and TRBJ2-7): SQTIHQWPATLVQPVGSPLSLECTVEGTSNPNLYWYRQAAGRGLQLLFYSVGIGQISSEVPQNLSASRPQDRQFILSSKKLLLSDSGFYLCAWTQDLYYEQYFGPGTRLTVT.

This clonotype was counted ten times or more. The chain is built from TRBV28 and TRBJ2-2; D possibly corresponds to TRBD2 (6 bases). Germline CDR1 reads MDHEN; CDR2 reads SYDVKM. Trimming shortened V by 3 bases and J by 2 bases, and 13 bases separated the two germline ends. The CDR3 has 16 amino acids. CDR3 in amino acids: CASSLPGGPNTGELFF. CDR3 coding DNA: TGTGCCAGCAGTTTGCCCGGGGGACCTAACACCGGGGAGCTGTTTTTT.

This clonotype was seen repeatedly, ten times or more. This chain connects TRBV27 to TRBJ1-1; D not resolved. Germline CDR1 is MNHEY and CDR2 is SMNVEV (reference sequence). V shed 6 bases and J shed 0 bases, with 8 bases lying between them. The CDR3 is 13 residues long. The CDR3 DNA reads as TGTGCCAGCAGCCGAAGCTTGAACACTGAAGCTTTCTTT. Encoded protein: CASSRSLNTEAFF.

The chain is built from TRBV4-2 and TRBJ2-6, with D unresolved. V was trimmed by 0 bases and J by 0 bases, leaving 9 bases between them. Germline-derived CDR1 and CDR2 are LGHNA and YNFKEQ. The CDR3 runs to 17 residues. The CDR3 region is CASSQEFRSSGANVLTF. The CDR3 nucleotides read TGTGCCAGCAGCCAAGAATTCAGGAGCTCTGGGGCCAACGTCCTGACTTTC.

This clonotype was detected only a few times. The rearrangement uses TRBV6-4 and TRBJ2-3; the D gene could be TRBD1 or TRBD2 (6 bases each). The CDR3 is 13 amino acids. With 8 bases removed from V and 6 bases from J, the gap between germline ends came to 15 bases. Germline loops: CDR1 MRHNA, CDR2 SNTAGT. The CDR3 nucleotides read TGTGCCAGCTCTTCGGGGGCAGGCGATACGCAGTATTTT. Translated: CASSSGAGDTQYF.

This clonotype has a count of ten or more. V usage is TRBV30 and J usage is TRBJ2-7; D gene unclear. CDR3 length: 11 amino acids. Trimming removed 5 bases from V and 7 bases from J, with 12 bases in between. CDR1 is GTSNPN, CDR2 SVGIG, per germline (reference sequence). The CDR3 protein is CAWGGLGEQYF. CDR3 bases: TGTGCCTGGGGTGGGTTGGGGGAGCAGTACTTC.

Ten or more counts support this clonotype. The chain is built from TRBV11-2 and TRBJ2-7; tentatively, D is TRBD1 or TRBD2 (5 bases each). V was shortened by 10 bases and J by 4 bases, with 20 bases between the two germline ends. This CDR3 is 14 amino acids long. CDR1 is SGHAT, CDR2 FQNNGV, per germline. The CDR3 is CATMRTLGAYEQYF. The CDR3 region has the DNA TGTGCCACAATGAGGACTCTTGGGGCTTACGAGCAGTACTTC.

The sample holds many counts of this clonotype. The chain recombines TRBV28 with TRBJ2-4, with a tentative D call TRBD2 (6 bases). Germline-derived CDR1 and CDR2 are MDHEN and SYDVKM. Trimming removed 5 bases from V and 5 bases from J, with 16 bases in between. This CDR3 is 15 amino acids long. CDR3 residues: CASSISLAIQNIQYF. CDR3 in DNA: TGTGCCAGCAGTATTAGCCTAGCGATCCAAAACATTCAGTACTTC.

This clonotype appeared many times. The chain is built from TRBV29-1 and TRBJ2-3, with a possible D match to TRBD2 (6 bases). The CDR3 runs 14 residues. Looked up from germline, CDR1 is SQVTM and CDR2 is ANQGSEA. Deletions cut 7 bases from V and 6 bases from J, with 20 bases between. The CDR3 DNA sequence: TGCAGCGCCCGGGGGACTCTTGCATTGGATACGCAGTATTTT. Its protein product is CSARGTLALDTQYF.

This clonotype was observed a handful of times. This chain links TRBV12-3 or TRBV12-4 with TRBJ2-2; 7 nucleotides agree with TRBD1. The CDR3 length is 15 residues. Germline trimming cut 3 bases from V and 3 bases from J; bases unmatched to any gene: 4. The CDR3 reads CASSFTGVYTGELFF. The CDR3 nucleotides read TGTGCCAGCAGTTTCACAGGGGTTTACACCGGGGAGCTGTTTTTT.

This clonotype was counted at least ten times. This rearrangement joins TRBV11-2 to TRBJ2-7; D remains ambiguous. With 5 bases removed from V and 0 bases from J, the gap between germline ends came to 11 bases. Germline V CDR1 and CDR2: SGHAT, FQNNGV. CDR3 length: 14 residues. The CDR3 DNA follows: TGTGCCAGCAGCCTGGTGCTTGGCTCCTACGAGCAGTACTTC. Encoded protein: CASSLVLGSYEQYF.

This clonotype was counted many times. The chain carries TRBV12-3 or TRBV12-4 and TRBJ1-4; a weak D match, TRBD1 (5 bases). V was shortened by 5 bases and J by 8 bases, with 15 bases between the two germline ends. The CDR3 is made up of 14 amino acids. The CDR3 nucleotides read TGTGCCAGCAGTGATGACAGTCTAAGCGAAAAACTGTTTTTT. Encoded protein: CASSDDSLSEKLFF.

This clonotype has a count of ten or more. This sequence joins TRBV5-6 and TRBJ2-4, with D unclear. CDR1 SGHDT and CDR2 YYEEEE come from the germline V gene. V lost 5 bases and J 3 bases, leaving 12 bases between the germline ends. CDR3 length equals 14 residues. The CDR3 coding sequence is TGTGCCAGCAGATCTTATAAGGGCAAAAACATTCAGTACTTC. Translating gives CASRSYKGKNIQYF. The variable domain in full, with the rest retrieved from reference TRBV5-6 and TRBJ2-4, is DAGVTQSPTHLIKTRGQQVTLRCSPKSGHDTVSWYQQALGQGPQFIFQYYEEEERQRGNFPDRFSGHQFPNYSSELNVNALLLGDSALYLCASRSYKGKNIQYFGAGTRLSVL.

This clonotype was observed many times. DNA for the CDR3: TGTGCCATCAGTGGACAGGCGGATCAGCCCCAGCATTTT. Protein: CAISGQADQPQHF. This sequence joins TRBV10-3 and TRBJ1-5; possible D gene TRBD1, 6 bases. The germline V gene has CDR1 ENHRY and CDR2 SYGVKD. There are 13 residues in the CDR3. Between the trimmed V and J ends, which lost 4 bases and 5 bases, there was a span of 9 bases.